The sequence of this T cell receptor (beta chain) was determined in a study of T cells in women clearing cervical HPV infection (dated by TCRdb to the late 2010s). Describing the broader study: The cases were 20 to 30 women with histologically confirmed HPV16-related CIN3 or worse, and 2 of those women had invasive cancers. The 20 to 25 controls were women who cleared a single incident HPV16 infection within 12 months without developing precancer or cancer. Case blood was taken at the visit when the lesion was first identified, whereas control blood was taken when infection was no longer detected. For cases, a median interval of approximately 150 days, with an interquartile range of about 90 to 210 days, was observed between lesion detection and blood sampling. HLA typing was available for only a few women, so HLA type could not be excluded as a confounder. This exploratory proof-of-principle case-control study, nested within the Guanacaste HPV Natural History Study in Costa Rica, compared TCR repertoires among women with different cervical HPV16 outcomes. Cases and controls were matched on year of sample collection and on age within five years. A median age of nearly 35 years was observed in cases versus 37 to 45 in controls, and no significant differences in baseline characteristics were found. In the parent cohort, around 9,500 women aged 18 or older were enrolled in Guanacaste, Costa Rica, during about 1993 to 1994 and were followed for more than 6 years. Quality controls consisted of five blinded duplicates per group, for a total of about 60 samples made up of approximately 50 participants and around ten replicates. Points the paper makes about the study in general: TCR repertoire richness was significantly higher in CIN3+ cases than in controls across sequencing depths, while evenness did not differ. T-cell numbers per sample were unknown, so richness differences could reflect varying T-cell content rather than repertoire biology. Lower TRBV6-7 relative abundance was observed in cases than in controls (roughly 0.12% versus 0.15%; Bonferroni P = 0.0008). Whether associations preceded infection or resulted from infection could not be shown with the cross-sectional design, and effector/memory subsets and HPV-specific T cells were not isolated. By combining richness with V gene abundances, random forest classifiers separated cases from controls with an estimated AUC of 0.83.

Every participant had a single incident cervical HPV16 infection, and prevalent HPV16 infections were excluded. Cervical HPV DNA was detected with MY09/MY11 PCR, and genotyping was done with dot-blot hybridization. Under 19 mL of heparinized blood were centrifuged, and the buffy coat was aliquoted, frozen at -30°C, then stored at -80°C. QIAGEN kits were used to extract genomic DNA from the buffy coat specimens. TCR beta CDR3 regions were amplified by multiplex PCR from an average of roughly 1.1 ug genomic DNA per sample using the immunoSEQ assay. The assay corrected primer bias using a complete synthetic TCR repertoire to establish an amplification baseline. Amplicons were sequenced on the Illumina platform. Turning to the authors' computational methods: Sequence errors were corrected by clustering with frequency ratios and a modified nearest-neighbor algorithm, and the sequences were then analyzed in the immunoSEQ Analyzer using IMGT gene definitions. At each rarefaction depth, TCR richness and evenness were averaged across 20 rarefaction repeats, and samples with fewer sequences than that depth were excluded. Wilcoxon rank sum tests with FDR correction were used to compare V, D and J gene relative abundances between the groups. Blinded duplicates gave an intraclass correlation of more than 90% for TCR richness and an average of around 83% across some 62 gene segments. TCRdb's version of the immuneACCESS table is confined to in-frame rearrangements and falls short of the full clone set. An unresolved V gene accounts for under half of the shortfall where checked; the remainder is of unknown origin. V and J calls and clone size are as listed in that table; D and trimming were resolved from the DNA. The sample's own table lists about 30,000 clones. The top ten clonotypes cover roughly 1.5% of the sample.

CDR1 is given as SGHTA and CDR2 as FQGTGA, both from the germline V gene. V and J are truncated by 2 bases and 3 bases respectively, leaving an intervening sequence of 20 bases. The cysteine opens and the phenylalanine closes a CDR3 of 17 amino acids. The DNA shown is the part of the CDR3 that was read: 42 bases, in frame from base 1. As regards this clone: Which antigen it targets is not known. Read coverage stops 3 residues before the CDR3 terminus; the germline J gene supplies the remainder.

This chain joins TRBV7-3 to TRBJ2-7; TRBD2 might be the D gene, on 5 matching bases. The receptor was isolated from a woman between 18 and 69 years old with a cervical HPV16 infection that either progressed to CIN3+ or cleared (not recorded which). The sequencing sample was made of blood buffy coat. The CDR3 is CASSLEGTPISLYEQYF. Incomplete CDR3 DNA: TGTGCCAGCAGCTTAGAGGGTACCCCAATTAGTCTCTACGAG.